The 22 T cell receptor beta chains listed next were all sequenced from one sample in a study of beta chain features in type 1 diabetes (dated by TCRdb to about 2018). What the research found in general, with its limitations: In all four CD4+ subsets, TCRB CDR3 length was moderately but significantly shorter in type 1 diabetes patients.

The method behind the library was the immunoSEQ multiplex PCR assay. The High Capacity cDNA Reverse Transcription Kit was used to reverse transcribe all of the isolated RNA, meaning that expressed TCRB transcripts were what got sequenced. Drawn from immuneACCESS, this table holds only the in-frame rearrangements with V and J called that TCRdb kept. Clones are partly lost; checked studies trace under half to an unresolved V gene and leave the rest unexplained. Here the sample has 85,000 to 110,000 clones; 28% occur a single time. The ten most abundant clones make up 0.5% to 0.55% of the sample. No antigen is known for these receptors. The sample consisted of central memory CD4+ T cells from blood. The origin of the receptors is a woman aged 18-30 years with type 1 diabetes.

The chain is built from TRBV27 and TRBJ1-2; D may be TRBD1 (6 bases). The germline gives CDR1 MNHEY, CDR2 SMNVEV (reference sequence). The CDR3 loop spans 16 amino acids. Deletions cut 0 bases from V and 5 bases from J, with 16 bases between. This chain's CDR3 is CASSLSGRGYRYGYTF. CDR3 coding DNA: TGTGCCAGCAGTTTATCGGGCAGGGGTTACCGATATGGCTACACCTTC.

This clone has a handful of counts. The chain carries TRBV10-3 and TRBJ2-1; 8 nucleotides match TRBD2. With V trimmed by 6 bases and J by 7 bases, 11 bases remained unmatched. Per the germline V gene, CDR1 is ENHRY and CDR2 is SYGVKD. The CDR3 is made up of 15 amino acids. In DNA, the CDR3 is TGTGCCATCAGGAATAGCGGGACCCTTGTAAATGAGCAGTTCTTC. Translated, it gives CAIRNSGTLVNEQFF.

This sequence joins TRBV28 and TRBJ1-2; 7 bases are a match to TRBD1. Germline CDR1 MDHEN, CDR2 SYDVKM. CDR3 length: 16 amino acids. V lost 6 bases and J lost 4; bases outside the gene matches: 14. CDR3 DNA: TGTGCCAGCAGACCCCATGGAGGGGGCGCCGGCTATGGCTACACCTTC. Residues: CASRPHGGGAGYGYTF.

This clone was seen a few times. The chain has TRBV29-1 and TRBJ1-2, with no clear D. The CDR3 covers 13 residues. CDR1 is SQVTM, CDR2 ANQGSEA, per germline. Trimming cost V 3 bases and J 7 bases, with 15 bases left between them. The CDR3 DNA is TGCAGCGTTGAGAGGTTAGGGAGAGGTGGCTACACCTTC. Translation gives CSVERLGRGGYTF.

In this sample, this clone turned up a few times. The chain couples TRBV11-2 to TRBJ2-1, with TRBD1 identical over 10 bases. The CDR3 loop spans 16 amino acids. The germline gives CDR1 SGHAT, CDR2 FQNNGV. J lost 7 bases, V lost 1 base, and 7 bases had no gene match. The CDR3 nucleotides are TGTGCCAGCAGCTTAGCCGGGACAGGGGTTTGGAATGAGCAGTTCTTC. Its protein product is CASSLAGTGVWNEQFF.

The chain links TRBV5-1 to TRBJ1-4; TRBD1 is a possible D gene (6 bases). The germline gives CDR1 SGHRS, CDR2 YFSETQ. This CDR3 region has 15 residues. Trimming cost V 2 bases and J 3 bases, with 11 bases left between them. CDR3 residues: CASSFAGEANEKLFF. The CDR3 DNA sequence: TGCGCCAGCAGCTTCGCAGGGGAAGCTAATGAAAAACTGTTTTTT.

This clone has only a few counts. The chain employs TRBV18 and TRBJ2-2; possibly TRBD2 for D (5 bases). V was cut by 6 bases and J by 7 bases, with 12 bases left in between. Germline assignment: CDR1 KGHSH and CDR2 LQKENI. The CDR3 runs to 13 residues. The CDR3 nucleotides are TGTGCCAGCTCGCCCTCCGAGGGCGGGGAGCTGTTTTTT. This sequence encodes CASSPSEGGELFF. Variable domain in full (rest from reference TRBV18 and TRBJ2-2): NAGVMQNPRHLVRRRGQEARLRCSPMKGHSHVYWYRQLPEEGLKFMVYLQKENIIDESGMPKERFSAEFPKEGPSILRIQQVVRGDSAAYFCASSPSEGGELFFGEGSRLTVL.

The chain links TRBV11-2 to TRBJ2-5, with 8 positions matching TRBD2. Germline CDR1 and CDR2: SGHAT and FQNNGV. V lost 1 base to trimming and J lost 11 bases; unmatched junction nucleotides: 12. This CDR3 has 15 amino acids. The CDR3 loop is CASSLAGLVWREQYF. The CDR3 nucleotides are TGTGCCAGCAGCTTAGCGGGACTAGTTTGGAGGGAGCAGTACTTC.

The chain joins TRBV10-1 to TRBJ2-3; D gene ambiguous. Trimming removed 3 bases at V and 7 bases at J, with 8 bases between. The CDR3 length is 12 residues. Germline CDR1 WNHNN, CDR2 SYGVQD (reference sequence). This CDR3 is CASSDGSYTQYF. In DNA form, the CDR3 reads TGCGCCAGCAGTGATGGCTCCTATACGCAGTATTTT.

This clone was observed a handful of times. This chain links TRBV14 with TRBJ2-5, with TRBD2 matching 7 bases. The J call may be in error: the DNA end matches TRBJ2-7 better. This CDR3 has 15 residues. CDR1 and CDR2 (germline): SGHDN, FVKESK. CDR3 nucleotides: TGTGCCAGCAGCCACCGAGCGGGGACTTCCTACGAGCAGTACTTC. Translating gives CASSHRAGTSYEQYF.

The table lists this clone with a few counts. The rearrangement links TRBV27 to TRBJ2-1, with D perhaps matching TRBD2 (7 bases). CDR3 length: 18 residues. Trimming removed 2 bases at V and 8 bases at J, with 25 bases between. Germline V gives CDR1 MNHEY, CDR2 SMNVEV (reference sequence). The CDR3 sequence: CASSLMGGGFDQGDEQFF. CDR3 DNA sequence: TGTGCCAGCAGTTTAATGGGCGGGGGCTTTGATCAAGGGGATGAGCAGTTCTTC.

This clone was counted between two and nine times. The rearrangement joins TRBV29-1 to TRBJ2-4, with TRBD2 matching 7 bases. Germline CDR1 and CDR2: SQVTM and ANQGSEA. Trimming removed 7 bases from V and 8 bases from J; junction bases left unmatched: 8. This CDR3 comprises 12 residues. CDR3 residues: CSAGREADIQYF. The CDR3 DNA is TGCAGCGCAGGGAGGGAGGCGGACATTCAGTACTTC. The variable domain in full, completed from reference TRBV29-1 and TRBJ2-4, reads SAVISQKPSRDICQRGTSLTIQCQVDSQVTMMFWYRQQPGQSLTLIATANQGSEATYESGFVIDKFPISRPNLTFSTLTVSNMSPEDSSIYLCSAGREADIQYFGAGTRLSVL.

CDR3 in amino acids: CASSEVGLAGGGNIQYF. Written as DNA, the CDR3 is TGTGCCAGCAGTGAAGTAGGGCTAGCGGGAGGAGGAAACATTCAGTACTTC. The chain uses TRBV6-1 and TRBJ2-4, with TRBD2 matching 11 bases. The CDR3 is 17 amino acids. Germline assignment: CDR1 MNHNS and CDR2 SASEGT. J was trimmed by 6 bases and V by 1 base; bases with no gene match: 8.

This chain joins TRBV5-1 and TRBJ1-1; 7 nucleotides align to TRBD1. The V and J ends lost 4 bases and 0 bases, in that order; junction bases with no gene match: 6. Germline assignment: CDR1 SGHRS and CDR2 YFSETQ. The CDR3 is 15 residues long. CDR3 loop: CASSPGQLMNTEAFF. As DNA, the CDR3 is TGCGCCAGCAGCCCGGGACAGCTAATGAACACTGAAGCTTTCTTT.

This rearrangement joins TRBV27 to TRBJ2-6; a weak D match, TRBD1 (6 bases). Germline lookup yields CDR1 MNHEY and CDR2 SMNVEV (reference sequence). The CDR3 spans 14 residues. V dropped 8 bases and J dropped 1 base, with 9 bases sitting between them. The CDR3 reads CASADRSGANVLTF. Here the CDR3 DNA reads TGTGCCAGCGCAGACAGGTCTGGGGCCAACGTCCTGACTTTC.

V gene TRBV6-5 combines with J gene TRBJ2-6, with TRBD2 as a possible D gene (5 bases). The V end was cut by 1 base, the J end by 2 bases, with 9 bases between. Germline loops: CDR1 MNHEY, CDR2 SVGAGI. The CDR3 covers 16 residues. CDR3 protein: CASSYLPGTGANVLTF. CDR3 DNA sequence: TGTGCCAGCAGTTACTTGCCCGGGACTGGGGCCAACGTCCTGACTTTC.

This chain uses TRBV11-2 with TRBJ2-1; a weak D match, TRBD2 (5 bases). The CDR3 extends over 17 amino acids. CDR1 is SGHAT, CDR2 FQNNGV, per germline. V lost 1 base and J lost 0, with 13 bases in between. The CDR3 DNA reads as TGTGCCAGCAGCTTAGGGGGTAGCGCCGTCTCCTACAATGAGCAGTTCTTC. Its protein is CASSLGGSAVSYNEQFF. Combining the CDR3 with reference TRBV11-2 and TRBJ2-1 gives the whole variable domain EAGVAQSPRYKIIEKRQSVAFWCNPISGHATLYWYQQILGQGPKLLIQFQNNGVVDDSQLPKDRFSAERLKGVDSTLKIQPAKLEDSAVYLCASSLGGSAVSYNEQFFGPGTRLTVL.

The chain employs TRBV2 and TRBJ1-1; 8 nucleotides match TRBD1. The CDR3 sequence is 15 residues long. Germline-derived CDR1 and CDR2 are SNHLY and FYNNEI. Trimming at V came to 3 bases and at J to 0 bases, leaving 3 bases not matched to a gene. CDR3 amino acids: CASSDQGAVNTEAFF. The DNA of the CDR3 is TGTGCCAGCAGTGACCAGGGGGCCGTGAACACTGAAGCTTTCTTT.

The CDR3: CASSLAGPSGANVLTF. The CDR3 DNA reads TGTGCCAGCAGCTTGGCTGGGCCCTCTGGGGCCAACGTCCTGACTTTC. V is TRBV5-4 and J is TRBJ2-6; no firm D call. The CDR3 consists of 16 residues. Trimming took off 0 bases at V and 0 bases at J, with 7 bases between the two ends. The V gene's germline CDR1 is SGHNT and CDR2 YYREEE (reference sequence).

The chain is built from TRBV5-8 and TRBJ1-5; 7 bases line up with TRBD1. Germline trimming cut 5 bases from V and 9 bases from J; bases unmatched to any gene: 11. The CDR3 spans 14 residues. The germline CDR1 and CDR2 sequences are SGHTS and YDEGEE. The CDR3: CASRDGTVNSPQHF. In DNA, the CDR3 is TGTGCCAGCAGAGACGGGACAGTCAATTCGCCCCAGCATTTT.

This clone turned up a few times. The chain recombines TRBV29-1 with TRBJ1-1, with 11 bases aligning to TRBD1. The CDR3 spans 13 residues. CDR1 and CDR2 (germline): SQVTM, ANQGSEA. Germline trimming cut 4 bases from V and 8 bases from J; bases unmatched to any gene: 6. CDR3 DNA sequence: TGCAGCGTTGGGACAGGGGGCCTTGCGGAAGCTTTCTTT. Protein product: CSVGTGGLAEAFF. Together with reference TRBV29-1 and TRBJ1-1, the CDR3 gives the full variable domain: SAVISQKPSRDICQRGTSLTIQCQVDSQVTMMFWYRQQPGQSLTLIATANQGSEATYESGFVIDKFPISRPNLTFSTLTVSNMSPEDSSIYLCSVGTGGLAEAFFGQGTRLTVV.

DNA of the CDR3: TGTGCCAGTAGCCCTTTCTCTGGGGCCAACGTCCTGACTTTC. It specifies CASSPFSGANVLTF. The chain has TRBV19 and TRBJ2-6, with D uncertain. In germline, CDR1 is LNHDA, CDR2 SQIVND (reference sequence). Deletions cut 6 bases from V and 0 bases from J, with 6 bases between. The CDR3 contains 14 residues.